This TCR beta chain is from a study of regulatory T cells in long-lasting Graves disease. Across the whole study: Graves' patients, diagnosed recently, had received antithyroid drugs under 3 months. General study results and limits: TRBV28 was favored in persistent disease, as were TRBJ1-2 and TRBJ2-5.

This clonotype was seen repeatedly, ten times or more. Its specificity is unknown. As for time point: newly diagnosed GD, antithyroid drugs for less than 3 months. Researchers made the TCR library from RNA that was extracted from PBMCs. The collection involved drawing around 10 milliliters of peripheral blood into EDTA tubes. Germline loops: CDR1 DFQATT, CDR2 SNEGSKA (reference sequence). Trimming stripped 5 bases from V and 6 bases from J, with 9 bases between. CDR3 length equals 11 residues. With iRepertoire HTBI primers and Arm-PCR of CDR3 regions, TCR beta libraries were built. Via MiXCR, TCRdb re-called the multiplex PCR reads, giving one row per CDR3 protein. The sample yields around 400,000 distinct CDR3 sequences, around 15% seen once.

The rearrangement links TRBV20-1 to TRBJ2-3; D remains ambiguous. Here the sequenced sample was peripheral blood mononuclear cells (PBMCs), taken at new diagnosis, from a patient treated with antithyroid drugs. This clonotype originated in a female donor with Graves disease. The CDR3 region has the DNA TGCAGTGCTTCTCGAGTGGATACGCAGTATTTT. Translation gives CSASRVDTQYF.